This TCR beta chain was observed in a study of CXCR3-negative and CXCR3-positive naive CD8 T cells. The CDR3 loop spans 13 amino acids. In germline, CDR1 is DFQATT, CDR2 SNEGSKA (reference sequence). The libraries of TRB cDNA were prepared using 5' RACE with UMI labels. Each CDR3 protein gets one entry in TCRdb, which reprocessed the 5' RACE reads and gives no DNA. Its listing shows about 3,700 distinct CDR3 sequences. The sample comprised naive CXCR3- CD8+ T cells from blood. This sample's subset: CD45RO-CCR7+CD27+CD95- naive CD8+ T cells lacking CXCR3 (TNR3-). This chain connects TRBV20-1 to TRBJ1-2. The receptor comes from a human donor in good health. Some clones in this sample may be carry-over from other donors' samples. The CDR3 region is CSARGRADYGYTF.